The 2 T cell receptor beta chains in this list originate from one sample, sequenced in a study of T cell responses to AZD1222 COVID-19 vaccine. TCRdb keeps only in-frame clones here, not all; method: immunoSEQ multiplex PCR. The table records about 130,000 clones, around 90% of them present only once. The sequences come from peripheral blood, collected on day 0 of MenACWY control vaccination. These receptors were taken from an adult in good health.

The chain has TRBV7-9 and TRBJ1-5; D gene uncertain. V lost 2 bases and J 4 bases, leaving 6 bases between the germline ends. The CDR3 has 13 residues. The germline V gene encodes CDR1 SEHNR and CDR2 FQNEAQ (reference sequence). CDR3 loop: CASSLMGNQPQHF. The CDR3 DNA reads TGTGCCAGCAGCTTAATGGGGAATCAGCCCCAGCATTTT.

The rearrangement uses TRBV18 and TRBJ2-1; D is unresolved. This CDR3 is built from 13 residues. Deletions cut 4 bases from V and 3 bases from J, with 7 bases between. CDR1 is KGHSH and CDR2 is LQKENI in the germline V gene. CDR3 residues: CASSRPNYNEQFF. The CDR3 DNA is TGTGCCAGCTCACGACCGAACTACAATGAGCAGTTCTTC.